Listed below are T cell receptor beta chains from one sample, sequenced in a study of blood T cell repertoires in COVID-19. Clones were sequenced by immunoSEQ multiplex PCR, and TCRdb holds only the in-frame ones, with some missing. Of about 83,000 clones listed, roughly 85% were seen once; the top ten hold roughly 5%. Material for sequencing was peripheral blood. These receptor sequences come from a man aged 55-75 years with acute or convalescent COVID-19. CDR3s include the opening cysteine and the closing phenylalanine or tryptophan. A D gene is named only where the DNA matches it firmly. For some rows the clone size is stated as once, few or many, or as a class when expanded; others skip it.

TRBV5-4	TRBJ2-1	TRBD2	NA	TGTGCCAGCAGCTTGCGCACTAGCGGCTACAATGAGCAGTTCTTC	CASSLRTSGYNEQFF
TRBV2	TRBJ2-2	NA	many	TGTGCCAGCAGTTACGCTACAGGGAACACCGGGGAGCTGTTTTTT	CASSYATGNTGELFF
TRBV10-3	TRBJ2-3	TRBD2	NA	TGTGCCATCAGCAGCGGGGGGGGTACCCGTAGCACAGATACGCAGTATTTT	CAISSGGGTRSTDTQYF
TRBV21-1	TRBJ2-7	NA	NA	TGTGCCAGCAGCAAGGGGGGGGCAGATACCTACGAGCAGTACTTC	CASSKGGADTYEQYF
TRBV5-8	TRBJ2-5	NA	NA	TGTGCCAGCAGCTTGGACAGCCAAGAGACCCAGTACTTC	CASSLDSQETQYF
TRBV6-5	TRBJ1-2	TRBD1	NA	TGTGCCAGCGCCCGGGACAGGGGGCCAGGCTACACCTTC	CASARDRGPGYTF
TRBV2	TRBJ2-5	TRBD1	NA	TGTGCCAGCACAGGACAGGCAAAACAAGAGACCCAGTACTTC	CASTGQAKQETQYF
TRBV5-1	TRBJ2-4	NA	NA	TGCGCCAGCAGCTCGGGGGACGCCAAAAACATTCAGTACTTC	CASSSGDAKNIQYF
TRBV7-2	TRBJ2-7	TRBD1	few	TGTGCCAGCAGCTTCCGACAGGGGGCACAAGAGCAGTACTTC	CASSFRQGAQEQYF
TRBV6-2/TRBV6-3	TRBJ1-2	NA	NA	TGTGCCAGCAGTTACAGTCAGAACTATGGCTACACCTTC	CASSYSQNYGYTF
TRBV18	TRBJ1-2	NA	NA	TGTGCCAGCTCCCTTTCAGGGAGGGGAGATGGCTACACCTTC	CASSLSGRGDGYTF